A selection of T cell receptor beta chains follows, all from one sample in a study of control samples from healthy donors and cancer patients. TCRdb's table, derived via immunoSEQ multiplex PCR, lists solely in-frame clones and lacks some. The sample includes tens of thousands of clones, approximately 84% of them seen just once. Sequences were obtained from PBMCs. The source of these receptors is a man between 65 and 85 years old with lung cancer. Both conserved end residues are part of each CDR3. D genes are given only for firm matches. Clone size is stated in some rows and not others, as once, few, many or a class when expanded.

V gene	clone size	D gene	J gene	CDR3 protein	CDR3 DNA
TRBV10-3	-	-	TRBJ2-7	CAISESWEGEQYF	TGTGCCATCAGTGAGTCTTGGGAAGGCGAGCAGTACTTC
TRBV6-2/TRBV6-3	-	-	TRBJ1-6	CASSYEGRDNSPLHF	TGTGCCAGCAGTTACGAAGGGAGAGATAATTCACCCCTCCACTTT
TRBV19	-	TRBD2	TRBJ2-6	CASSMRLAGSVVKANVLTF	TGTGCCAGTAGTATGCGACTAGCGGGGTCAGTTGTGAAGGCCAACGTCCTGACTTTC
TRBV7-8	-	-	TRBJ2-3	CASSSVTSADTQYF	TGTGCCAGCAGCTCGGTAACTTCCGCGGATACGCAGTATTTT
TRBV24-1	-	-	TRBJ2-7	CATSDLQSSVKYF	TGTGCCACCAGTGATTTGCAATCTTCGGTCAAATACTTC
TRBV4-1	-	-	TRBJ2-7	CASSQNPGLSYEQYF	TGCGCCAGCAGCCAAAACCCGGGGCTAAGCTACGAGCAGTACTTC
TRBV10-3	-	-	TRBJ2-7	CAISDRGGLSYEQYF	TGTGCCATCAGTGACAGGGGTGGACTCTCCTACGAGCAGTACTTC
TRBV5-1	-	TRBD1	TRBJ1-1	CASSLDRVGTEAFF	TGCGCCAGCAGCCTGGACAGGGTGGGGACTGAAGCTTTCTTT
TRBV29-1	-	TRBD1	TRBJ1-2	CSVKPGQGALGYGYTF	TGCAGCGTAAAACCGGGACAGGGGGCTCTAGGCTATGGCTACACCTTC
TRBV27	-	-	TRBJ2-1	CASSLKDTYNEQFF	TGTGCCAGCAGTTTAAAGGACACTTACAATGAGCAGTTCTTC
TRBV7-8	-	-	TRBJ2-7	CASSSTASYEQYF	TGTGCCAGCAGCTCGACCGCCAGCTACGAGCAGTACTTC
TRBV12-3/TRBV12-4	-	-	TRBJ2-7	CASSLNLASEQYF	TGTGCCAGCAGTCTGAACCTAGCCAGCGAGCAGTACTTC
TRBV12-3/TRBV12-4	-	-	TRBJ1-1	CASSLGYTEAFF	TGTGCCAGCAGTTTGGGTTACACTGAAGCTTTCTTT
TRBV7-2	-	-	TRBJ2-3	CASSSTINGFTQYF	TGTGCCAGCAGCTCAACTATAAACGGGTTTACGCAGTATTTT
TRBV7-9	-	-	TRBJ2-5	CASSLRSDGEETQYF	TGTGCCAGCAGCTTAAGATCGGATGGGGAGGAGACCCAGTACTTC
TRBV24-1	-	-	TRBJ2-7	CATSESGVKVYEQYF	TGTGCCACCAGTGAATCAGGGGTGAAAGTCTACGAGCAGTACTTC
TRBV3-1/TRBV3-2	-	-	TRBJ1-4	CASSQDGSLDGEKLFF	TGTGCCAGCAGCCAAGATGGTAGCCTCGATGGTGAAAAACTGTTTTTT
TRBV4-2	-	-	TRBJ2-7	CASSQNSGPSSYEQYF	TGTGCCAGCAGCCAGAACAGCGGTCCTAGCTCCTACGAGCAGTACTTC
TRBV9	once	-	TRBJ2-2	CASSEDNRHGELFF	TGTGCCAGCAGCGAGGACAACCGACACGGGGAGCTGTTTTTT
TRBV7-3	-	TRBD1	TRBJ2-7	CASNSGTGDYEQYF	TGTGCCAGCAACTCCGGGACAGGGGACTACGAGCAGTACTTC
TRBV10-1	-	-	TRBJ1-5	CASSRTGLQPQHF	TGCGCCAGCAGCCGGACGGGTCTACAGCCCCAGCATTTT
TRBV5-1	-	-	TRBJ1-2	CASSSTTVTIGGYTF	TGCGCCAGCAGCTCTACGACAGTTACAATCGGGGGCTACACCTTC
TRBV18	once	TRBD1	TRBJ2-5	CASSPIAGQGQETQYF	TGTGCCAGCTCACCAATCGCGGGACAGGGCCAAGAGACCCAGTACTTC
TRBV14	-	TRBD1	TRBJ1-2	CASSQGSGGAGYGYTF	TGTGCCAGCAGCCAAGGTTCAGGGGGCGCCGGCTATGGCTACACCTTC
TRBV11-2	-	-	TRBJ1-4	CASSLDATVNEKLFF	TGTGCCAGCAGCTTAGATGCGACAGTTAATGAAAAACTGTTTTTT
TRBV19	-	-	TRBJ2-3	CASGFATTGADTQYF	TGTGCCAGTGGTTTTGCGACAACCGGGGCAGATACGCAGTATTTT
TRBV19	once	-	TRBJ1-4	CASRNAPGRPNEKLFF	TGTGCCAGTAGGAACGCCCCGGGGCGGCCTAATGAAAAACTGTTTTTT
TRBV19	once	-	TRBJ2-4	CASSPRGAGGAKNIQYF	TGTGCCAGTAGTCCTAGGGGGGCAGGGGGAGCCAAAAACATTCAGTACTTC
TRBV9	-	-	TRBJ2-1	CASSVAKVGEQFF	TGTGCCAGCAGCGTAGCTAAGGTGGGTGAGCAGTTCTTC
TRBV9	-	TRBD1	TRBJ1-2	CASSVGTGVNYGYTF	TGTGCCAGCAGCGTAGGGACAGGGGTCAATTATGGCTACACCTTC
TRBV9	-	-	TRBJ2-1	CASSAGDFRVNEQFF	TGTGCCAGCAGCGCAGGGGACTTTCGCGTCAATGAGCAGTTCTTC
TRBV19	-	-	TRBJ2-7	CASSDTGVTREQYF	TGTGCCAGTTCGGACACCGGGGTAACGAGGGAGCAGTACTTC
TRBV18	few	-	TRBJ2-3	CASSPRLAKSTDTQYF	TGTGCCAGCTCACCACGCCTAGCGAAGAGCACAGATACGCAGTATTTT
TRBV19	-	TRBD1	TRBJ1-1	CASSPTGGTTTEAFF	TGTGCCAGTAGCCCGACAGGGGGGACAACCACTGAAGCTTTCTTT
TRBV5-4	-	-	TRBJ1-4	CASSLQGSGKLFF	TGTGCCAGCAGCTTACAGGGATCGGGAAAACTGTTTTTT
TRBV7-8	-	TRBD2	TRBJ2-5	CASSFLAGGLQETQYF	TGTGCCAGCAGCTTTCTAGCGGGGGGCCTGCAAGAGACCCAGTACTTC
TRBV14	-	TRBD2	TRBJ2-1	CASSGQRLAGGDEQFF	TGTGCCAGCAGCGGGCAGCGACTAGCGGGGGGCGATGAGCAGTTCTTC
TRBV2	once	-	TRBJ2-3	CASSSRHRTDTQYF	TGTGCCAGCAGCTCCAGACACCGCACAGATACGCAGTATTTT
TRBV6-2/TRBV6-3	few	-	TRBJ1-1	CASSWAQLGAEAFF	TGTGCCAGCAGTTGGGCCCAACTGGGGGCTGAAGCTTTCTTT
TRBV18	-	-	TRBJ1-3	CASSPRTDSGNTIYF	TGTGCCAGCTCACCACGGACGGATTCTGGAAACACCATATATTTT
TRBV7-3	-	-	TRBJ2-1	CASSQQGLSGNEQFF	TGTGCCAGCAGCCAACAGGGTCTCTCGGGCAATGAGCAGTTCTTC
TRBV11-2	few	TRBD1	TRBJ2-1	CASSLLRDRYNEQFF	TGTGCCAGCAGCTTACTCCGGGACAGATACAATGAGCAGTTCTTC
TRBV19	-	-	TRBJ1-1	CASSSPGNTEAFF	TGTGCCAGTAGTAGCCCAGGGAACACTGAAGCTTTCTTT
TRBV5-1	-	TRBD1	TRBJ1-2	CASSLVDRLYGYTF	TGCGCCAGCAGCTTGGTGGACAGGCTTTATGGCTACACCTTC
TRBV14	-	-	TRBJ2-1	CASSQDILAHEQFF	TGTGCCAGCAGCCAAGATATCCTAGCTCATGAGCAGTTCTTC
TRBV19	-	TRBD1	TRBJ1-2	CASTAAQGSGYTF	TGTGCCAGTACTGCTGCACAGGGGTCTGGCTACACCTTC
TRBV9	-	TRBD2	TRBJ2-1	CASSPRLATNEQFF	TGTGCCAGCAGCCCACGACTAGCTACCAATGAGCAGTTCTTC
TRBV6-5	-	-	TRBJ1-4	CASLTGPYEKLFF	TGTGCCAGTCTAACGGGACCCTATGAAAAACTGTTTTTT
TRBV4-2	few	TRBD1	TRBJ1-1	CASSQGTDRGQDTEAFF	TGTGCCAGCAGCCAAGGTACGGACAGGGGGCAGGACACTGAAGCTTTCTTT
TRBV10-1	-	TRBD2	TRBJ2-7	CASGPPAGGRTQYF	TGCGCCAGTGGGCCCCCAGCGGGGGGACGGACGCAGTACTTC
TRBV3-1/TRBV3-2	-	TRBD2	TRBJ2-3	CASSQAGGPRDTQYF	TGTGCCAGCAGCCAAGCGGGGGGGCCTAGAGATACGCAGTATTTT
TRBV27	-	-	TRBJ1-4	CASSLTPRATNEKLFF	TGTGCCAGCAGTTTAACACCCAGGGCAACTAATGAAAAACTGTTTTTT
TRBV29-1	-	-	TRBJ1-4	CSASFGGLNEKLFF	TGCAGCGCCAGCTTTGGGGGGCTAAATGAAAAACTGTTTTTT
TRBV30	-	-	TRBJ1-2	CAWTYSHNYGYTF	TGTGCCTGGACTTACAGCCATAACTATGGCTACACCTTC